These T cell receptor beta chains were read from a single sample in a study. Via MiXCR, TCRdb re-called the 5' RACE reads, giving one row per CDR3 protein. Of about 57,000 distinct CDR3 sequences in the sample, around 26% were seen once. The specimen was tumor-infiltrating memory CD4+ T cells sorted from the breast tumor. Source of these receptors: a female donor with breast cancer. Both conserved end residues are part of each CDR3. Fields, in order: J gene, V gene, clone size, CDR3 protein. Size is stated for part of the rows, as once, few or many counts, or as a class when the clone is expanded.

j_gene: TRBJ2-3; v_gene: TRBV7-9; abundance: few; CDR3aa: CASSEGGTSGFTDTQYF
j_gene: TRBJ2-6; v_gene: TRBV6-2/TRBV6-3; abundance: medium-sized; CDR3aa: CASNQGHSGANVLTF
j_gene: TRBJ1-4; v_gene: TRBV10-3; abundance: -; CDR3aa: CAISEPDLSVEKLFF
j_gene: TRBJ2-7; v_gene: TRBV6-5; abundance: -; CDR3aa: CASSYYRGYEQYF
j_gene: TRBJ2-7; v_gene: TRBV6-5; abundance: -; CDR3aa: CASSYGTEYEQYF
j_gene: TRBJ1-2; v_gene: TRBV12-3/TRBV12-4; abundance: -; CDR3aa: CASSLERFGYTF
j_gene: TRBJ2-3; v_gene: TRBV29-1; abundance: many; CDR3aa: CSVERGSDTQYF
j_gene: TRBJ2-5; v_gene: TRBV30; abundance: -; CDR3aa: CAWRGGLAETQYF
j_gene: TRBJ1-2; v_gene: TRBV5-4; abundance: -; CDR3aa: CASSSLKDPTSDGYTF
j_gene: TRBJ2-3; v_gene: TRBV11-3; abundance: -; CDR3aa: CASSSGLAGADTQYF
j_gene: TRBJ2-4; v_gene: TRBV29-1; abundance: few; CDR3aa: CSVGEGKNIQYF
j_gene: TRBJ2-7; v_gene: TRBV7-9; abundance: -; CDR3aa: CASSFTSGEQYF
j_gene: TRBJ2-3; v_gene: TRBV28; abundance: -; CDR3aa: CASSWEDTQYF
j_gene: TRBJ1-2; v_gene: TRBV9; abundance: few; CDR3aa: CASSVQGRYGYTF
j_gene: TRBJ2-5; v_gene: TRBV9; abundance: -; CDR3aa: CASSQMGQRQETQYF
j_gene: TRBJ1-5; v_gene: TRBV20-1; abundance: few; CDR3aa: CSAQRPGTGYNQPQHF
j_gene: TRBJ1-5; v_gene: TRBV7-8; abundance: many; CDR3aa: CASSLERSRSNQPQHF
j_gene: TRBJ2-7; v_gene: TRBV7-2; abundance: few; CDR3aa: CASSLTIRQGVGEQYF
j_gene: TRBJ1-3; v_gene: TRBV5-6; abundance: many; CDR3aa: CASSLRRDLSGNTIYF